This T cell receptor beta chain was observed in a study of OX40 agonist ivuxolimab in advanced cancers. Background on the study: Patients' therapy was ivuxolimab, an antibody that acts as an agonist of OX40 (CD134). Eligibility rules accepted prior anti-PD-1, anti-PD-L1 or anti-CTLA-4 therapy, and around 38% had some.

TCRdb's table, derived via immunoSEQ multiplex PCR, lists solely in-frame clones and lacks some. The table has roughly 80,000 clones, 90% seen once. After removal of 3 bases from V and 0 bases from J, the junction contained 7 bases not matched to a gene. The CDR3 has 19 residues. Looked up from germline, CDR1 is SGHNT and CDR2 is YENEEA. The timepoints at which blood was sampled were baseline, cycle 4 day 1, and cycle 7 day 1. Study-wide results and limits: No determination was made of the antigen specificity of the expanded peripheral T cells.

A note on this clone: The antigen is unknown.

This receptor was obtained from an adult with an advanced solid tumor such as melanoma, head and neck, liver or kidney cancer. The material sequenced was CD4+ or CD8+ T cells sorted from blood, taken in a trial of the OX40 agonist ivuxolimab. The chain couples TRBV11-3 to TRBJ2-4; 14 bases are shared with TRBD2. The CDR3 loop reads CASSFSGLAGEGAKNIQYF. DNA of the CDR3: TGTGCCAGCAGCTTTTCGGGACTAGCGGGAGAGGGAGCCAAAAACATTCAGTACTTC.